Below, 32 T cell receptor beta chains from the same sample are listed, as sequenced in a study of yellow fever vaccine responses in identical twins. TCRdb re-derived calls from the RT-PCR reads in MiXCR, one entry per CDR3 protein. The repertoire has about 23,000 distinct CDR3 sequences, about three quarters of them found once; the top ten carry around 4.8%. Specimen: T cells from blood (PBMCs), unsorted or a sorted subset (not recorded which), collected before or after yellow fever vaccination (not recorded which). The receptors derive from a woman aged 18-35 years who received the yellow fever vaccine.

The chain combines TRBV7-9 with TRBJ2-1; 7 nucleotides match TRBD1. Unmatched junction bases numbered 7, after V lost 5 bases and J lost 3 bases. The CDR3 spans 15 residues. Germline assignment: CDR1 SEHNR and CDR2 FQNEAQ (reference sequence). The CDR3 loop is CASSIRDSFYNEQFF. The DNA for the CDR3 is TGTGCCAGCAGCATCCGGGACAGTTTCTACAATGAGCAGTTCTTC.

The rearrangement links TRBV20-1 to TRBJ2-1; 9 positions match TRBD2. The germline V gene has CDR1 DFQATT and CDR2 SNEGSKA (reference sequence). V dropped 3 bases and J dropped 5; count of bases not matched to a gene: 11. This CDR3 region has 16 residues. CDR3 amino acids: CSARKIAGVYNNEQFF. In nucleotides, the CDR3 is TGCAGTGCTAGGAAGATAGCGGGGGTCTACAACAATGAGCAGTTCTTC.

This chain joins TRBV28 and TRBJ1-1; D unresolved. The CDR3 is 12 residues long. Germline CDR1 MDHEN, CDR2 SYDVKM. Trimming left V 6 bases short and J 6 bases short, with 11 bases between. The CDR3 region has the DNA TGTGCCAGCAGGAGCGGGCTATCTGAAGCTTTCTTT. It yields the protein CASRSGLSEAFF.

This clonotype was counted a few times. V gene TRBV28 combines with J gene TRBJ2-3; tentatively, D is TRBD1 (5 bases). Germline V gives CDR1 MDHEN, CDR2 SYDVKM. V shed 2 bases and J shed 2 bases, with 11 bases lying between them. The CDR3 has 15 amino acids. CDR3 sequence reads: CASSLRAGHTDTQYF. CDR3 nucleotides: TGTGCCAGCAGTTTAAGGGCAGGACACACAGATACGCAGTATTTT.

The chain recombines TRBV19 with TRBJ1-5; D not resolved. The CDR3 runs 15 residues. Germline V lookup: CDR1 LNHDA, CDR2 SQIVND (reference sequence). V dropped 6 bases and J dropped 0 bases, with 12 bases sitting between them. In DNA, the CDR3 is TGTGCCAGTAGAACCCCAAGGAATAGCAATCAGCCCCAGCATTTT. Protein sequence: CASRTPRNSNQPQHF.

In this sample, this clonotype turned up a few times. The V gene is TRBV28, the J gene TRBJ1-5, with D perhaps TRBD1 (5 bases). Germline V gene data show CDR1 as MDHEN and CDR2 as SYDVKM. The CDR3 is 14 amino acids. Trimming shortened V by 3 bases and J by 4 bases, and 10 bases separated the two germline ends. CDR3 residues: CASSLLQVNQPQHF. The CDR3 DNA reads TGTGCCAGCAGTTTGCTACAGGTTAATCAGCCCCAGCATTTT.

The V call is TRBV10-3, the J call TRBJ1-1; 9 bases line up with TRBD1. This CDR3 is 12 amino acids long. CDR1 and CDR2 from the germline V gene are ENHRY and SYGVKD. The V segment lost 10 bases and the J segment 5 bases; nucleotides outside the gene matches: 5. CDR3 bases: TGTGCCACGGGACAGGGAAGGACTGAAGCTTTCTTT. This translates into CATGQGRTEAFF.

The chain employs TRBV7-6 and TRBJ2-7, with 10 positions matching TRBD1. From germline, CDR1 is SGHVS and CDR2 FNYEAQ. CDR3 size: 14 residues. V gave up 7 bases and J gave up 1 base; unmatched junction bases: 4. For the CDR3, the DNA is TGTGCCAGCACCCCGGGACAGGGGTCCTACGAGCAGTACTTC. Amino acid sequence: CASTPGQGSYEQYF. Full variable domain (missing parts from reference TRBV7-6 and TRBJ2-7): GAGVSQSPRYKVTKRGQDVALRCDPISGHVSLYWYRQALGQGPEFLTYFNYEAQQDKSGLPNDRFSAERPEGSISTLTIQRTEQRDSAMYRCASTPGQGSYEQYFGPGTRLTVT.

V usage is TRBV10-3 and J usage is TRBJ1-2; perhaps TRBD1 as D (6 bases). The CDR3 totals 12 residues. Germline V lookup: CDR1 ENHRY, CDR2 SYGVKD. V lost 8 bases and J 6 bases, leaving 13 bases between the germline ends. The CDR3 coding sequence is TGTGCCATCGGGCAGGGGAATAATGGCTACACCTTC. Its protein is CAIGQGNNGYTF.

The genes are TRBV3-1 and TRBJ2-1; 12 bases fit TRBD2. V was clipped by 7 bases and J by 5 bases; unmatched bases: 3. Germline loops: CDR1 LGHDT, CDR2 YNNKEL (reference sequence). The CDR3 has 14 residues. The CDR3 sequence is CASTGLAGNNEQFF. CDR3 DNA: TGTGCCAGCACCGGACTAGCGGGGAACAATGAGCAGTTCTTC.

J is TRBJ1-1 and V is TRBV4-1; 8 bases fit TRBD1. The CDR3 sequence is 14 residues long. Germline CDR1 is MGHRA and CDR2 is YSYEKL. Trimming at V came to 3 bases and at J to 4 bases, leaving 4 bases not matched to a gene. The CDR3: CASSQDRVGTEAFF. The CDR3 DNA follows: TGCGCCAGCAGCCAGGACAGGGTGGGCACTGAAGCTTTCTTT.

This clonotype showed up just a few times. The chain uses TRBV18 and TRBJ2-5; 7 positions agree with TRBD2. The V segment lost 6 bases and the J segment 4 bases; nucleotides outside the gene matches: 11. This CDR3 contains 15 residues. Looked up from germline, CDR1 is KGHSH and CDR2 is LQKENI. The CDR3 region has the DNA TGTGCCAGCTCTCCGACGGGACTAACTAGAGAGACCCAGTACTTC. This gives the protein CASSPTGLTRETQYF.

The V gene is TRBV7-9, the J gene TRBJ1-1; D remains ambiguous. CDR3 length: 15 residues. V gave up 1 base and J gave up 5 bases, with 14 bases separating them. CDR1 is SEHNR and CDR2 is FQNEAQ in the germline V gene (reference sequence). CDR3 nucleotides: TGTGCCAGCAGCTTAGTTGCAGATTCCTTTACTGAAGCTTTCTTT. It yields the protein CASSLVADSFTEAFF.

The chain recombines TRBV29-1 with TRBJ1-2, with D possibly TRBD1 on 6 matching bases. The V and J ends lost 7 bases and 3 bases respectively, with 15 bases between them. CDR3 length: 13 residues. Germline V gene sequence: CDR1 SQVTM, CDR2 ANQGSEA. The CDR3, as DNA: TGCAGCGCCGGAGACGGGGGCGACTATGGCTACACCTTC. Its protein product is CSAGDGGDYGYTF.

The chain combines TRBV25-1 with TRBJ2-2, with D tentatively TRBD2 (5 bases). V dropped 4 bases and J dropped 5 bases, with 14 bases sitting between them. The CDR3 covers 15 residues. In germline, CDR1 is MGHDK, CDR2 SYGVNS. CDR3 in amino acids: CASSVVEGWTGELFF. The CDR3 coding sequence is TGTGCCAGCAGTGTTGTAGAGGGTTGGACCGGGGAGCTGTTTTTT.

The V call is TRBV5-6, the J call TRBJ2-3, with 7 bases identical to TRBD1. V trimming: 0 bases; J trimming: 3 bases; junction bases outside the gene matches: 4. The V gene's germline CDR1 is SGHDT and CDR2 YYEEEE. This CDR3 has 15 amino acids. CDR3 protein: CASSLEGGRTDTQYF. CDR3 coding DNA: TGTGCCAGCAGCTTGGAAGGGGGCAGGACAGATACGCAGTATTTT.

The chain recombines TRBV29-1 with TRBJ1-2; tentative D call: TRBD1 (6 bases). CDR1 SQVTM and CDR2 ANQGSEA come from the germline V gene. V lost 3 bases and J lost 7, with 15 bases in between. The CDR3 consists of 13 residues. CDR3 coding DNA: TGCAGCGTTGAGGGGGGCAGGGTTGCTGGCTACACCTTC. This encodes CSVEGGRVAGYTF.

This clonotype occurred once. The V gene is TRBV20-1, the J gene TRBJ2-1, with D unresolved. The CDR3 sequence is 13 residues long. Germline V gene lookup returns CDR1 DFQATT and CDR2 SNEGSKA (reference sequence). The V gene lost 1 base and the J gene lost 4 bases, with 8 bases spanning the gap. CDR3 nucleotides: TGCAGTGCTAGAGGCCAGCTTTACAATGAGCAGTTCTTC. Protein sequence: CSARGQLYNEQFF.

In this sample, this clonotype turned up a few times. The V gene is TRBV5-6, the J gene TRBJ2-7; tentatively, D is TRBD1 or TRBD2 (5 bases each). V gave up 4 bases and J gave up 1 base, with 12 bases separating them. This CDR3 spans 14 amino acids. The germline CDR1 and CDR2 sequences are SGHDT and YYEEEE. In nucleotides, the CDR3 is TGTGCCAGCAGCCCTGAGAGGGGATCCTACGAGCAGTACGTC. Residues: CASSPERGSYEQYV.

The V gene is TRBV5-4, the J gene TRBJ2-6, with D tentatively TRBD1 (5 bases). There are 15 residues in the CDR3. V was cut by 0 bases and J by 4 bases, with 8 bases left in between. Looked up from germline, CDR1 is SGHNT and CDR2 is YYREEE (reference sequence). CDR3 sequence (DNA): TGTGCCAGCAGCTTGGAGGGGCAGGGGGCCAACGTCCTGACTTTC. Its translation is CASSLEGQGANVLTF.

This clonotype was seen only a few times. The gene calls are TRBV20-1 and TRBJ2-1; D gene ambiguous. The V gene lost 6 bases and the J gene lost 7 bases, with 10 bases spanning the gap. Germline values: CDR1 DFQATT, CDR2 SNEGSKA (reference sequence). The CDR3 sequence is 11 residues long. The CDR3, as DNA: TGCAGTGCGGAGAGGTCAAATGAGCAGTTCTTC. This sequence encodes CSAERSNEQFF.

The chain recombines TRBV23-1 with TRBJ2-7, with D maybe TRBD1 (6 bases). TRBV23-1 is annotated as an ORF whose role is uncertain. The V end was cut by 6 bases, the J end by 0 bases, with 18 bases between. CDR3 size: 16 residues. CDR3 bases: TGCGCCAGCAGAAGCCTAGGGACATGGAGCTCCTACGAGCAGTACTTC. It translates to CASRSLGTWSSYEQYF.

The chain has TRBV2 and TRBJ2-1; 9 positions match TRBD1. Germline V gene lookup returns CDR1 SNHLY and CDR2 FYNNEI. Losses at the gene ends were 5 bases for V and 4 bases for J; bases not matched to a gene: 3. CDR3 length: 14 amino acids. CDR3 in DNA: TGTGCCAGCAGTTGGACAGGGGCGTACAATGAGCAGTTCTTC. The encoded protein is CASSWTGAYNEQFF.

The gene calls are TRBV7-9 and TRBJ2-2, with 11 bases aligning to TRBD1. This CDR3 comprises 17 residues. V lost 5 bases to trimming and J lost 4 bases; unmatched junction nucleotides: 9. Germline V gives CDR1 SEHNR, CDR2 FQNEAQ (reference sequence). For the CDR3, the DNA is TGTGCCAGCAGCCTAAGAGGCGGGACAGGGGGCACCGGGGAGCTGTTTTTT. Its translation is CASSLRGGTGGTGELFF.

The chain carries TRBV2 and TRBJ1-4; D is possibly TRBD1 (5 bases). The CDR3 runs to 16 residues. The germline V gene encodes CDR1 SNHLY and CDR2 FYNNEI. V was pared by 4 bases and J by 4 bases, with 16 bases between. CDR3 loop: CASSAPGADVNEKLFF. In DNA, the CDR3 is TGTGCCAGCAGTGCCCCCGGGGCAGACGTTAATGAAAAACTGTTTTTT.

J is TRBJ1-2 and V is TRBV7-9; 7 bases agree with TRBD1. The CDR3 consists of 14 residues. After removal of 4 bases from V and 5 bases from J, the junction contained 7 bases not matched to a gene. Looked up from germline, CDR1 is SEHNR and CDR2 is FQNEAQ (reference sequence). The CDR3 coding sequence is TGTGCCAGCAGCTCGGGACAGTTGGCTTATGGCTACACCTTC. Protein sequence: CASSSGQLAYGYTF.

In its sample, this clonotype was seen a few times. The chain couples TRBV20-1 to TRBJ1-1, with D unclear. Trimming shortened V by 2 bases and J by 1 base, and 8 bases separated the two germline ends. CDR1 and CDR2 (germline): DFQATT, SNEGSKA (reference sequence). The CDR3 covers 13 residues. The CDR3 protein is CSARSPGNTEAFF. The CDR3 nucleotides read TGCAGTGCTAGATCCCCGGGGAACACTGAAGCTTTCTTT.

This clonotype was seen a few times. J is TRBJ2-3 and V is TRBV28; D is ambiguous. The V gene's germline CDR1 is MDHEN and CDR2 SYDVKM. The germline V and J ends were trimmed by 8 bases and 4 bases, with 13 bases remaining between them. The CDR3 has 13 residues. The CDR3 is CASDANGPDTQYF. CDR3 DNA: TGTGCCAGCGATGCAAATGGCCCAGATACGCAGTATTTT.

The V gene is TRBV28, the J gene TRBJ2-3; perhaps TRBD1 as D (5 bases). V lost 3 bases to trimming and J lost 6 bases, with 13 bases between them. Germline CDR1 and CDR2: MDHEN and SYDVKM. The CDR3 is 14 amino acids. The CDR3 loop is CASSFRQSFDTQYF. DNA of the CDR3: TGTGCCAGCAGTTTCAGACAGTCTTTTGATACGCAGTATTTT.

The chain employs TRBV20-1 and TRBJ2-5; D gene uncertain. This CDR3 region has 13 residues. The ends were cut back, 7 bases at V and 5 bases at J, with 17 bases in the middle. CDR1 DFQATT and CDR2 SNEGSKA come from the germline V gene (reference sequence). The CDR3, as DNA: TGCAGTGTCAGGCCGGCGGATGCGGAGACCCAGTACTTC. Translating it yields CSVRPADAETQYF.

This rearrangement joins TRBV25-1 to TRBJ1-6; TRBD1 matches 8 bases. With 5 bases clipped from V and 10 bases from J, the junction kept 7 bases outside the gene matches. From germline, CDR1 is MGHDK and CDR2 SYGVNS. This CDR3 is built from 14 residues. CDR3 residues: CASSPTGEWSPLHF. CDR3 DNA: TGTGCCAGCAGTCCGACAGGGGAGTGGTCACCCCTCCACTTT.

The chain has TRBV19 and TRBJ1-1; possibly TRBD1 for D (5 bases). CDR3 length equals 11 residues. Germline V CDR1 and CDR2: LNHDA, SQIVND (reference sequence). V gave up 7 bases and J gave up 10 bases, with 13 bases separating them. CDR3 residues: CASTGTRRAFF. The CDR3 region has the DNA TGTGCCAGTACCGGGACCCGGCGAGCTTTCTTT.